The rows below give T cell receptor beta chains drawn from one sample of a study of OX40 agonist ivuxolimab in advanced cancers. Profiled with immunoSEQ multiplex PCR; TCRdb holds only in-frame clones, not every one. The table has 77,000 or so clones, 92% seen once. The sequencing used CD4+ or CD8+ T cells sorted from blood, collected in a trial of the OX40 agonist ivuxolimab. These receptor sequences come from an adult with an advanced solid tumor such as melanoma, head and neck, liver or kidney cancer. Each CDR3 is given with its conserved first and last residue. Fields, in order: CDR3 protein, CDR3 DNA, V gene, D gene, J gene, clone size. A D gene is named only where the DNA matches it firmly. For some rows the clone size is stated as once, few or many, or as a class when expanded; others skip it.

CASSYRRVTGELFF | TGTGCCAGCAGTTACCGACGGGTCACCGGGGAGCTGTTTTTT | TRBV6-5 | . | TRBJ2-2 | .
CASSNLASNEQFF | TGTGCCAGCAGTAACTTAGCCTCCAATGAGCAGTTCTTC | TRBV6-1 | . | TRBJ2-1 | .
CASSQGGAEGTVFDGYTF | TGTGCCAGCAGCCAAGGAGGGGCCGAGGGCACAGTCTTTGATGGCTACACCTTC | TRBV4-2 | . | TRBJ1-2 | .
CASSVGAGEGGYTF | TGTGCCAGCAGCGTAGGGGCTGGGGAGGGTGGCTACACCTTC | TRBV9 | . | TRBJ1-2 | .
CASSPDRARNYGYTF | TGTGCCAGTAGTCCGGACAGGGCAAGGAACTATGGCTACACCTTC | TRBV19 | TRBD1 | TRBJ1-2 | .
CASRQLRVAFF | TGTGCCAGCAGACAATTAAGGGTAGCTTTCTTT | TRBV6-1 | . | TRBJ1-1 | .
CASSRVGGKETQYF | TGTGCCAGCAGCCGAGTGGGAGGGAAGGAGACCCAGTACTTC | TRBV11-3 | TRBD2 | TRBJ2-5 | .
CASSRTDGRPNSYEQYF | TGTGCCAGCAGCCGAACGGACGGGAGGCCCAATTCCTACGAGCAGTACTTC | TRBV7-2 | TRBD2 | TRBJ2-7 | .
CASSRDGNYGYTF | TGTGCCAGTAGTCGCGACGGAAACTATGGCTACACCTTC | TRBV19 | . | TRBJ1-2 | few
CASRPWDGKGNEQFF | TGTGCCAGCAGGCCTTGGGACGGAAAGGGCAATGAGCAGTTCTTC | TRBV27 | . | TRBJ2-1 | .